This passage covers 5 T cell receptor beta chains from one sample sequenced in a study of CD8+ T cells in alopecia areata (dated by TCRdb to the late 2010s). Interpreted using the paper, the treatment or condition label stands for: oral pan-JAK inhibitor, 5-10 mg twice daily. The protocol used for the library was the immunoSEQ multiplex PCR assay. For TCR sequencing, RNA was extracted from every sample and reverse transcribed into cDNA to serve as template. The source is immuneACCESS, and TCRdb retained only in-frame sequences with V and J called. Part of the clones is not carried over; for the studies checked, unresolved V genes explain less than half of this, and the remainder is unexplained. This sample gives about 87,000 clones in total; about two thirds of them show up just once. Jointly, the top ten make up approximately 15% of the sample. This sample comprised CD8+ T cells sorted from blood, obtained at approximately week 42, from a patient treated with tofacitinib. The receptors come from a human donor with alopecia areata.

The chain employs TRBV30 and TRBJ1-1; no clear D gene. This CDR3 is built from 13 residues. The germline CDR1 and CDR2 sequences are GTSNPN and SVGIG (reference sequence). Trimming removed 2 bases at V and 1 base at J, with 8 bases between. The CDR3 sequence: CAWSLWGNTEAFF. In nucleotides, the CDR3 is TGTGCCTGGAGTCTTTGGGGGAACACTGAAGCTTTCTTT.

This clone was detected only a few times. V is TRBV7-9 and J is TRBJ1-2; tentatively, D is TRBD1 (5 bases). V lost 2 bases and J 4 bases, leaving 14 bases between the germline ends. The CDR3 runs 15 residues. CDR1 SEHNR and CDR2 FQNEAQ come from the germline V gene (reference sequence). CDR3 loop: CASSLTQTVAYGYTF. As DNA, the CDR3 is TGTGCCAGCAGCTTAACCCAGACAGTCGCCTATGGCTACACCTTC.

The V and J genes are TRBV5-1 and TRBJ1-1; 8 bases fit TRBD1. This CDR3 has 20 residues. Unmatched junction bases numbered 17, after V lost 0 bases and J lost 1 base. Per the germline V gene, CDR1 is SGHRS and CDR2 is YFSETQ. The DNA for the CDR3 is TGCGCCAGCAGCTTGGCAACGTCCACCCGTTTTGGACAGGGGAACACTGAAGCTTTCTTT. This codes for CASSLATSTRFGQGNTEAFF.

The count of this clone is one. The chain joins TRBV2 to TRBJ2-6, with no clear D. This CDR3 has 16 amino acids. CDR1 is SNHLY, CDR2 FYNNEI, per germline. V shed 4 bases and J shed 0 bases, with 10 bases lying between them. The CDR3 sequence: CASSVSTNSGANVLTF. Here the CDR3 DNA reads TGTGCCAGCAGTGTTTCCACTAACTCTGGGGCCAACGTCCTGACTTTC.

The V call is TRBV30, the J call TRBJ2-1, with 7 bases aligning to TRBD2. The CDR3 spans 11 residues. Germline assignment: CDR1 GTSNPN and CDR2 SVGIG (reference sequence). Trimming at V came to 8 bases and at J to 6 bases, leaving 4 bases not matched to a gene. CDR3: CARWGGNEQFF. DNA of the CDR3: TGTGCCCGGTGGGGGGGCAATGAGCAGTTCTTC.